This T cell receptor (beta chain) was identified during a study of blood T cells in healthy people across ages. Points from the study as a whole: Fewer expanded clones and more diversity marked long-lived versus aged donors.

It was 9.5 to 10 milliliters of peripheral blood that were drawn from each donor. There are a few counts of this clonotype. Its target is not known. A second PCR, run for roughly 7 to 11 cycles, used a sample-barcoded 5' primer plus a J-beta primer mix. Researchers report that each sample yielded at least 2.5 million CDR3-containing paired-end reads. TCRdb independently ran MiXCR on the 5' RACE reads; one entry per CDR3 protein. The table lists roughly 720,000 distinct CDR3 sequences, approximately 53% of them singletons, with roughly 40% in the top ten. Trimming pared 3 bases from V and 4 bases from J, leaving 24 bases between. Germline V gene lookup returns CDR1 SGHRS and CDR2 YFSETQ. The CDR3 runs to 18 residues.

The rearrangement joins TRBV5-1 to TRBJ2-3; possible D gene TRBD2, 6 bases. The material sequenced was blood. The TCR comes from a man older than 75 in good health. The CDR3 bases are TGCGCCAGCAGCTACCCCGGGACTCTTTCCGATCAACCAGATACGCAGTATTTT. Its protein is CASSYPGTLSDQPDTQYF.